Listed below are T cell receptor beta chains from one sample, sequenced in a study of blood T cells in healthy people across ages. TCRdb recomputed calls from the 5' RACE reads with MiXCR, one row per CDR3 protein. The table includes some 790,000 distinct CDR3 sequences, 29% detected once. Sequenced material: blood. These receptors were collected from a woman aged 80 or over in good health. Each CDR3 is given with its conserved first and last residue. Fields, in order: J gene, D gene, V gene, clone size, CDR3 protein. A D gene is named only where the DNA matches it firmly. A clone size is listed for some rows: how often the clone was seen (once, few, many), or a class if it is expanded.

TRBJ2-1	TRBD2	TRBV7-9	many	CASSLDSGFGEQFF
TRBJ2-7	.	TRBV5-5	few	CASSRQFEILAFEQYF
TRBJ2-1	TRBD2	TRBV4-3	few	CASSPGLAGGWNEQFF
TRBJ1-1	TRBD1	TRBV6-5	few	CASSNGQAIEAFF
TRBJ2-3	TRBD2	TRBV6-6	few	CASLAGTSTDTQYF
TRBJ2-7	.	TRBV12-3/TRBV12-4	many	CASSLDQGGEQYF
TRBJ2-1	TRBD2	TRBV11-1	.	CASSLRAGKYNEQFF
TRBJ1-2	TRBD1	TRBV9	.	CASSSGTGYNYGYTF
TRBJ2-1	.	TRBV18	many	CASSLGQASYNEQFF
TRBJ2-1	.	TRBV27	.	CASSESRGAWSYNEQFF
TRBJ1-6	.	TRBV27	few	CASSFRGDNSPLHF
TRBJ1-4	.	TRBV5-1	.	CASSAMSGGREKLFF
TRBJ1-1	.	TRBV7-2	.	CASSLMGGSNTEAFF
TRBJ2-4	TRBD1	TRBV29-1	few	CGVVGEGQGAAKNIQYF
TRBJ1-6	.	TRBV7-9	.	CASNLDHRNSPLHF
TRBJ2-3	.	TRBV12-3/TRBV12-4	.	CASSLTRVATDTQYF
TRBJ2-5	.	TRBV4-3	many	CASSQDSGETQYF
TRBJ2-7	TRBD2	TRBV6-2/TRBV6-3	.	CASRTGGVSYEQYF
TRBJ1-1	TRBD1	TRBV6-1	few	CASSERQGTETFF
TRBJ1-6	.	TRBV5-1	.	CASSLGTQRMSPLHF
TRBJ2-1	.	TRBV14	.	CASRGQSHNEQFF
TRBJ1-1	.	TRBV6-5	.	CASSVRPVAATEAFF
TRBJ2-5	.	TRBV7-9	.	CASSLRGGRIQETQYF
TRBJ1-5	TRBD1	TRBV7-2	many	CASSLAGTGVNQPQHF
TRBJ1-1	TRBD1	TRBV6-2/TRBV6-3	.	CASSNPRTGTEAFF
.	.	TRBV7-2	.	CASSLGGGLYEQYF